The 27 T cell receptor beta chains in this list originate from one sample, sequenced in a study of blood T cell repertoires in COVID-19. Clones were sequenced by immunoSEQ multiplex PCR, and TCRdb holds only the in-frame ones, with some missing. The sample has around 380,000 clones, 87% seen once. What was sequenced was PBMCs or T cells enriched from blood (not recorded which). These receptors originate from a man aged 25 to 45 who had recovered from COVID-19.

In this sample, this clone turned up once. The chain recombines TRBV7-2 with TRBJ1-1, with 11 bases that match TRBD1. In germline, CDR1 is SGHTA, CDR2 FQGNSA. The CDR3 contains 14 residues. V lost 1 base, J lost 8 bases, and 3 bases stayed unmatched. The CDR3 DNA follows: TGTGCCAGCAGCTTAGTCGGGACAGGGGGAGAAGCTTTCTTT. Residues: CASSLVGTGGEAFF.

The rearrangement uses TRBV5-1 and TRBJ2-4, with D perhaps TRBD2 (5 bases). CDR3 size: 14 residues. V was shortened by 1 base and J by 8 bases, with 13 bases between the two germline ends. Germline V gives CDR1 SGHRS, CDR2 YFSETQ. As DNA, the CDR3 is TGCGCCAGCAGCTTGTCAGCCGGGATAGACATTCAGTACTTC. It translates to CASSLSAGIDIQYF.

This sequence joins TRBV11-2 and TRBJ2-7; D call uncertain. The V gene lost 0 bases and the J gene lost 2 bases, with 14 bases spanning the gap. Germline-derived CDR1 and CDR2 are SGHAT and FQNNGV. The CDR3 covers 16 residues. The CDR3 region is CASSLEFTGRTYEQYF. The CDR3 nucleotides read TGTGCCAGCAGCTTAGAGTTTACGGGTCGAACCTACGAGCAGTACTTC.

As to this clone: No DNA is shown, since the ends of the CDR3 on it are uncertain; the CDR3 is the one TCRdb lists. This chain connects TRBV6-5 to TRBJ1-1; no DNA check was done on the table's D call, TRBD1. Per the germline V gene, CDR1 is MNHEY and CDR2 is SVGAGI. Inclusive of both ends, the CDR3 amounts to 15 amino acids. This CDR3 is CASSTSTELNTEAFF.

The rearrangement links TRBV7-9 to TRBJ1-1, with D possibly matching TRBD1 (5 bases). V lost 2 bases and J lost 6, with 13 bases in between. Germline lookup yields CDR1 SEHNR and CDR2 FQNEAQ (reference sequence). The CDR3 contains 14 residues. In nucleotides, the CDR3 is TGTGCCAGCAGCTTACCCGGGGGAGAGGCTGAAGCTTTCTTT. This codes for CASSLPGGEAEAFF.

CDR3 DNA sequence: TGTGCCAGCAGCCGTGGGGGGGACGATAACGAGCAGTACTTC. Its translation: CASSRGGDDNEQYF. The chain employs TRBV7-3 and TRBJ2-7; 7 nucleotides agree with TRBD2. CDR3 length: 14 residues. V gave up 5 bases and J gave up 5 bases; unmatched junction bases: 9. CDR1 and CDR2 from the germline V gene are SGHTA and FQGTGA. Using reference TRBV7-3 and TRBJ2-7 for the parts outside the CDR3, the full variable domain is GAGVSQTPSNKVTEKGKYVELRCDPISGHTALYWYRQSLGQGPEFLIYFQGTGAADDSGLPNDRFFAVRPEGSVSTLKIQRTERGDSAVYLCASSRGGDDNEQYFGPGTRLTVT.

V and J are TRBV19 and TRBJ1-4; no definite D call. Germline-derived CDR1 and CDR2 are LNHDA and SQIVND (reference sequence). The CDR3 extends over 13 amino acids. V lost 3 bases and J 10 bases, leaving 12 bases between the germline ends. The CDR3 region has the DNA TGTGCCAGTAGTATTCGTCCCTCGGGAAAACTGTTTTTT. Translating it yields CASSIRPSGKLFF.

The chain uses TRBV5-4 and TRBJ1-4; 9 nucleotides line up with TRBD1. Germline lookup yields CDR1 SGHNT and CDR2 YYREEE (reference sequence). Germline trimming cut 1 base from V and 10 bases from J; bases unmatched to any gene: 8. This CDR3 contains 15 residues. The CDR3 protein is CASSLSGQGLSKLFF. CDR3 sequence (DNA): TGTGCCAGCAGCTTGTCGGGACAGGGACTTTCAAAACTGTTTTTT.

A note on this clone: The same CDR3 arises from other DNA sequences in this sample as well. The V call is TRBV3-1 (or the pseudogene TRBV3-2), the J call TRBJ1-3, with D uncertain. V lost 0 bases, J lost 0 bases, and 6 bases lay in between. Germline V CDR1 and CDR2: LGHDT, YNNKEL (reference sequence). The CDR3 is 15 amino acids. For the CDR3, the DNA is TGTGCCAGCAGCCAAGACTTGAGCTCTGGAAACACCATATATTTT. Protein sequence: CASSQDLSSGNTIYF.

The table lists this clone with a count of one. V is TRBV7-2 and J is TRBJ1-6; maybe TRBD1 (5 bases). V lost 0 bases to trimming and J lost 8 bases, with 11 bases between them. The CDR3 length is 15 residues. Germline CDR1 and CDR2: SGHTA and FQGNSA. Written as DNA, the CDR3 is TGTGCCAGCAGCTTAGCGAGGATAGGGGATTCACCCCTCCACTTT. It yields the protein CASSLARIGDSPLHF.

CDR3 residues: CASSPPQGGGQYF. CDR3 coding DNA: TGTGCCAGCAGCCCTCCACAGGGTGGCGGGCAGTACTTC. The chain carries TRBV3-1 (or the pseudogene TRBV3-2) and TRBJ2-7; weak D call: TRBD1 (6 bases). Trimming took 4 bases from V and 9 from J, leaving 16 bases between them. This CDR3 is 13 amino acids long. The germline V gene has CDR1 LGHDT and CDR2 YNNKEL (reference sequence).

The chain uses TRBV10-3 and TRBJ2-1, with 7 positions matching TRBD2. The CDR3 runs to 15 residues. Germline CDR1 and CDR2: ENHRY and SYGVKD. With 10 bases clipped from V and 4 bases from J, the junction kept 13 bases outside the gene matches. CDR3 in DNA: TGTGCCAGCTCCCCGGGTGGCGGGGGTTACAATGAGCAGTTCTTC. Translating it yields CASSPGGGGYNEQFF.

The J gene is TRBJ1-3, the V gene TRBV6-5; no reliable D call. This CDR3 contains 14 residues. The germline V gene has CDR1 MNHEY and CDR2 SVGAGI. Deletions cut 6 bases from V and 0 bases from J, with 9 bases between. The CDR3 reads CASRTDYSGNTIYF. The CDR3 nucleotides are TGTGCCAGCAGAACAGACTACTCTGGAAACACCATATATTTT.

The sample holds one count of this clone. V usage is TRBV7-2 and J usage is TRBJ2-7; D gene uncertain. CDR1 is SGHTA, CDR2 FQGNSA, per germline. The CDR3 is 12 residues long. V was clipped by 6 bases and J by 2 bases, with 8 bases between them. This CDR3 reads CASSRLAYEQYF. CDR3 nucleotides: TGTGCCAGCAGTCGGTTGGCCTACGAGCAGTACTTC.

The V gene is TRBV19, the J gene TRBJ1-5; 8 bases are shared with TRBD1. This CDR3 comprises 12 residues. J lost 9 bases, V lost 6 bases, and 4 bases had no gene match. CDR1 and CDR2 (germline): LNHDA, SQIVND (reference sequence). The CDR3 region is CASSPDRGPQHF. CDR3 coding DNA: TGTGCCAGTAGCCCAGACAGGGGGCCCCAGCATTTT.

The rearrangement uses TRBV27 and TRBJ1-6; 7 positions match TRBD1. This CDR3 is built from 19 residues. Losses at the gene ends were 3 bases for V and 7 bases for J; bases not matched to a gene: 18. Germline lookup yields CDR1 MNHEY and CDR2 SMNVEV (reference sequence). CDR3 DNA: TGTGCCAGCAGTTTTAGGGCCGGGACAGCTTCGTTTCGCAATTCACCCCTCCACTTT. It encodes CASSFRAGTASFRNSPLHF.

To note about this clone: The junction departs from the called germline gene at one end, perhaps through a read error. The V call is TRBV30, the J call TRBJ1-2, with D possibly being TRBD1 (5 bases). CDR3 length equals 11 residues. From germline, CDR1 is GTSNPN and CDR2 SVGIG (reference sequence). CDR3 DNA: TGTGCCTGGAGTGTAGGGGCAGGGCATGCCTTC. Its translation: CAWSVGAGHAF.

The chain couples TRBV19 to TRBJ2-7; TRBD1 agrees at 9 bases. V gave up 6 bases and J gave up 0 bases; unmatched junction bases: 6. Germline V gives CDR1 LNHDA, CDR2 SQIVND (reference sequence). The CDR3 totals 15 residues. The CDR3 coding sequence is TGTGCCAGTAGAAGCCGGGACAGGGACTCCTACGAGCAGTACTTC. Encoded protein: CASRSRDRDSYEQYF.

The rearrangement uses TRBV12-3 or TRBV12-4 and TRBJ2-1; D is ambiguous. Between the trimmed V and J ends, which lost 10 bases and 7 bases, there was a span of 17 bases. The CDR3 contains 13 residues. The DNA of the CDR3 is TGTGCCATGGGTGGGCCAAGTAGGAATGAGCAGTTCTTC. This sequence encodes CAMGGPSRNEQFF.

The chain combines TRBV7-9 with TRBJ2-1, with 7 nucleotides matching TRBD2. The V gene end was trimmed by 5 bases and the J gene end by 5 bases; junction bases not matched to a gene: 9. Germline V gene lookup returns CDR1 SEHNR and CDR2 FQNEAQ (reference sequence). There are 15 residues in the CDR3. The CDR3, as DNA: TGTGCCAGCAGCCCTCCCCGGGACTACCACAATGAGCAGTTCTTC. Protein sequence: CASSPPRDYHNEQFF.

The chain has TRBV4-3 and TRBJ1-2; no definite D call. CDR1 LGHNA and CDR2 YSLEER come from the germline V gene. Trimming took off 1 base at V and 7 bases at J, with 10 bases between the two ends. This CDR3 spans 13 amino acids. The CDR3 DNA sequence: TGCGCCAGCAGCCAAGGACTTGACGGTGGCTACACCTTC. Translated: CASSQGLDGGYTF.

The chain uses TRBV30 and TRBJ1-3, with D perhaps matching TRBD1 (5 bases). CDR1 is GTSNPN and CDR2 is SVGIG in the germline V gene (reference sequence). V lost 0 bases, J lost 4 bases, and 7 bases lay in between. The CDR3 totals 13 residues. The CDR3 sequence: CAWSVTEGNTIYF. The CDR3 coding sequence is TGTGCCTGGAGTGTGACAGAAGGAAACACCATATATTTT.

This clone was counted a single time. The V call is TRBV6-1, the J call TRBJ1-2, with 7 bases that match TRBD1. With 0 bases clipped from V and 1 base from J, the junction kept 8 bases outside the gene matches. Germline loops: CDR1 MNHNS, CDR2 SASEGT. This CDR3 spans 17 amino acids. DNA for the CDR3: TGTGCCAGCAGTGAAGCTGTAGGGGGCGCGGGTAACTATGGCTACACCTTC. It yields the protein CASSEAVGGAGNYGYTF.

This clone was observed a handful of times. The chain joins TRBV3-1 (or the pseudogene TRBV3-2) to TRBJ2-5; TRBD1 is a possible D gene (5 bases). CDR3 size: 15 residues. Trimming removed 0 bases at V and 7 bases at J, with 15 bases between. CDR1 LGHDT and CDR2 YNNKEL come from the germline V gene (reference sequence). In nucleotides, the CDR3 is TGTGCCAGCAGCCAAGATAAGCCTCGTCAGGGGACCCAGTACTTC. Protein product: CASSQDKPRQGTQYF.

V and J are TRBV4-3 and TRBJ2-5; 8 bases map to TRBD2. The length of the CDR3 is 16 residues. CDR1 is LGHNA, CDR2 YSLEER, per germline. Trimming cost V 0 bases and J 1 base; bases outside gene matches: 4. CDR3 region: CASSQDGSGGQETQYF. In DNA, the CDR3 is TGCGCCAGCAGCCAAGACGGAAGCGGGGGCCAAGAGACCCAGTACTTC.

V and J are TRBV27 and TRBJ1-1; D not resolved. The CDR3 contains 15 residues. Trimming took 2 bases from V and 4 from J, leaving 14 bases between them. Germline CDR1 reads MNHEY; CDR2 reads SMNVEV (reference sequence). Written as DNA, the CDR3 is TGTGCCAGCAGTTTAGGTGAGGGCGTAAGCACTGAAGCTTTCTTT. Its protein product is CASSLGEGVSTEAFF.

V and J are TRBV19 and TRBJ1-3; D unclear. V lost 5 bases and J lost 4, with 9 bases in between. Germline lookup yields CDR1 LNHDA and CDR2 SQIVND (reference sequence). This CDR3 is built from 13 residues. CDR3 coding DNA: TGTGCCAGTAGTTTGGAGACGGGAAACACCATATATTTT. Translated: CASSLETGNTIYF.